One sample yielded the 22 T cell receptor beta chains listed below, sequenced in a study of blood T cell repertoires in COVID-19. Sequencing used immunoSEQ multiplex PCR; TCRdb keeps in-frame clones, though not all of them. The sample records 330,000 or so clones, 87% being singletons. The material sequenced was peripheral blood. These receptor sequences come from a man aged 25-40 years with COVID-19, enrolled during active disease.

V usage is TRBV6-2 or TRBV6-3 and J usage is TRBJ2-7, with D perhaps given as TRBD1 or TRBD2 (5 bases each). The CDR3 consists of 14 residues. Germline V CDR1 and CDR2: MNHEY, SVGEGT. Trimming removed 7 bases at V and 2 bases at J, with 15 bases between. In DNA form, the CDR3 reads TGTGCCAGCACCCCGGGGCCCCGGACCTACGAGCAGTACTTC. Its protein is CASTPGPRTYEQYF.

This clone was seen a few times. The V and J genes are TRBV6-6 and TRBJ1-2; 7 nucleotides line up with TRBD1. CDR1 is MNHNY and CDR2 is SVGAGI in the germline V gene (reference sequence). CDR3 size: 13 residues. V lost 7 bases to trimming and J lost 3 bases; unmatched junction nucleotides: 5. The CDR3 spells CASTKGTDYGYTF. CDR3 nucleotide sequence: TGTGCCAGCACTAAGGGGACAGACTATGGCTACACCTTC.

The chain recombines TRBV29-1 with TRBJ2-7; TRBD1 agrees at 8 bases. J lost 2 bases, V lost 7 bases, and 4 bases had no gene match. This CDR3 has 12 residues. Germline V lookup: CDR1 SQVTM, CDR2 ANQGSEA. In nucleotides, the CDR3 is TGCAGCGCTGAGACAGGGGCCTACGAGCAGTACTTC. Translated, it gives CSAETGAYEQYF.

This clone has just one count. The chain joins TRBV6-5 to TRBJ2-2, with 10 bases that match TRBD2. V lost 1 base to trimming and J lost 6 bases; unmatched junction nucleotides: 5. The CDR3 consists of 16 residues. CDR1 MNHEY and CDR2 SVGAGI come from the germline V gene. CDR3 in DNA: TGTGCCAGCAGTTACTATAGCGGGGGGCGCGCCGGGGAGCTGTTTTTT. Its translation: CASSYYSGGRAGELFF.

The J gene is TRBJ1-4, the V gene TRBV5-6; 9 positions agree with TRBD1. The germline V gene encodes CDR1 SGHDT and CDR2 YYEEEE. V dropped 3 bases and J dropped 4; count of bases not matched to a gene: 4. This CDR3 is built from 15 residues. The chain's CDR3 is CASSSRQGGNEKLFF. CDR3 coding DNA: TGTGCCAGCAGCTCAAGACAGGGGGGTAATGAAAAACTGTTTTTT.

This chain joins TRBV7-3 and TRBJ2-3, with D uncertain. V lost 1 base, J lost 0 bases, and 8 bases lay in between. The CDR3 runs to 15 residues. CDR1 and CDR2 from the germline V gene are SGHTA and FQGTGA. The CDR3 coding sequence is TGTGCCAGCAGCTTAAGAGCTGAAAGCACAGATACGCAGTATTTT. Translated: CASSLRAESTDTQYF.

The V and J genes are TRBV6-2 or TRBV6-3 and TRBJ2-7; TRBD1 matches 7 bases. The ends lost 5 bases at V and 3 bases at J; junction bases unmatched: 4. The CDR3 sequence is 13 residues long. CDR1 and CDR2 from the germline V gene are MNHEY and SVGEGT. The CDR3 DNA reads as TGTGCCAGCAGTGACAGGGTTAGCTACGAGCAGTACTTC. Encoded protein: CASSDRVSYEQYF.

V usage is TRBV7-2 and J usage is TRBJ2-3, with 12 bases lining up with TRBD2. V lost 1 base to trimming and J lost 5 bases; unmatched junction nucleotides: 7. Germline lookup yields CDR1 SGHTA and CDR2 FQGNSA. The CDR3 has 17 amino acids. Here the CDR3 reads CASSLVASGGAEDTQYF. The CDR3 DNA reads as TGTGCCAGCAGCTTAGTGGCTAGCGGGGGGGCCGAAGATACGCAGTATTTT.

The rearrangement links TRBV10-3 to TRBJ1-1; 10 bases agree with TRBD1. Trimming cost V 10 bases and J 0 bases; bases outside gene matches: 11. There are 16 residues in the CDR3. CDR1 and CDR2 (germline): ENHRY, SYGVKD. CDR3 sequence: CATRKGTGEMNTEAFF. CDR3 nucleotide sequence: TGTGCCACCCGAAAGGGGACAGGGGAAATGAACACTGAAGCTTTCTTT.

The chain is built from TRBV6-5 and TRBJ1-5; tentatively, D is TRBD1 (5 bases). V was cut by 8 bases and J by 6 bases, with 17 bases left in between. Germline CDR1 is MNHEY and CDR2 is SVGAGI. The CDR3 is 14 residues long. The CDR3: CASEPSGGTQPQHF. Written as DNA, the CDR3 is TGTGCCAGCGAACCCAGCGGGGGAACTCAGCCCCAGCATTTT.

The genes are TRBV5-6 and TRBJ2-3; maybe TRBD2 (5 bases). The CDR3 covers 13 residues. The ends were cut back, 2 bases at V and 5 bases at J, with 9 bases in the middle. Looked up from germline, CDR1 is SGHDT and CDR2 is YYEEEE. The CDR3, as DNA: TGTGCCAGCAGCTTCCGGGGTCAAGATACGCAGTATTTT. Encoded protein: CASSFRGQDTQYF.

This chain links TRBV6-5 with TRBJ1-6; unclear D gene. CDR1 and CDR2 (germline): MNHEY, SVGAGI. CDR3 length equals 14 residues. Trimming shortened V by 8 bases and J by 6 bases, and 14 bases separated the two germline ends. The CDR3 loop reads CASLGRPINSPLHF. CDR3 nucleotide sequence: TGTGCCAGCCTTGGCAGGCCCATTAATTCACCCCTCCACTTT.

The chain joins TRBV10-3 to TRBJ2-3; D is unclear. Germline CDR1 ENHRY, CDR2 SYGVKD. This CDR3 contains 16 residues. Trimming shortened V by 4 bases and J by 0 bases, and 14 bases separated the two germline ends. The chain's CDR3 is CAISGGRSTSTDTQYF. The CDR3 DNA follows: TGTGCCATCAGTGGAGGAAGGAGCACGAGCACAGATACGCAGTATTTT.

The V gene is TRBV6-6, the J gene TRBJ1-4; 8 nucleotides match TRBD1. Losses at the gene ends were 6 bases for V and 3 bases for J; bases not matched to a gene: 3. This CDR3 is built from 14 residues. Germline-derived CDR1 and CDR2 are MNHNY and SVGAGI (reference sequence). CDR3 sequence (DNA): TGTGCCAGCAGGCGGACAGGGTCTAATGAAAAACTGTTTTTT. It codes for CASRRTGSNEKLFF.

Here the CDR3 reads CASSLGVTRDRAYEQYF. The CDR3 DNA follows: TGTGCCAGCAGCTTAGGGGTCACACGGGACAGAGCCTACGAGCAGTACTTC. V usage is TRBV7-8 and J usage is TRBJ2-7, with 7 bases aligning to TRBD1. J gave up 2 bases and V 1 base, and 11 bases lay outside the gene matches. The germline V gene has CDR1 SGHVS and CDR2 FQNEAQ. The CDR3 totals 17 residues.

J is TRBJ2-3 and V is TRBV7-2; 16 bases match TRBD2. Germline values: CDR1 SGHTA, CDR2 FQGNSA. The CDR3 has 18 residues. After removal of 4 bases from V and 0 bases from J, the junction contained 4 bases not matched to a gene. In DNA, the CDR3 is TGTGCCAGCAGCTCCAAGGGACTAGCGGGGGGGAGCACAGATACGCAGTATTTT. As protein: CASSSKGLAGGSTDTQYF.

The chain couples TRBV27 to TRBJ1-1, with 10 positions matching TRBD1. Per the germline V gene, CDR1 is MNHEY and CDR2 is SMNVEV (reference sequence). The length of the CDR3 is 15 residues. Germline trimming cut 5 bases from V and 5 bases from J; bases unmatched to any gene: 8. Here the CDR3 DNA reads TGTGCCAGCAGTCCGGACAGGGGGTGGAGAACTGAAGCTTTCTTT. It translates to CASSPDRGWRTEAFF.

The chain uses TRBV30 and TRBJ2-3; D is perhaps TRBD2 (6 bases). The CDR3 is 15 amino acids. Germline-derived CDR1 and CDR2 are GTSNPN and SVGIG (reference sequence). V was cut by 3 bases and J by 2 bases, with 15 bases left in between. The CDR3 is CAWSAGGMITDTQYF. Written as DNA, the CDR3 is TGTGCCTGGAGCGCCGGCGGGATGATCACAGATACGCAGTATTTT.

This chain joins TRBV9 and TRBJ2-3; D may be TRBD1 (6 bases). Germline V gene lookup returns CDR1 SGDLS and CDR2 YYNGEE. Deletions cut 3 bases from V and 4 bases from J, with 12 bases between. CDR3 size: 14 residues. This CDR3 is CASSGGEGADTQYF. The CDR3 DNA follows: TGTGCCAGCAGCGGGGGAGAGGGGGCAGATACGCAGTATTTT.

The V call is TRBV6-2 or TRBV6-3, the J call TRBJ1-1; D is undetermined. The germline V gene has CDR1 MNHEY and CDR2 SVGEGT. The germline V and J ends were trimmed by 5 bases and 7 bases, with 17 bases remaining between them. CDR3 length equals 14 residues. The CDR3 DNA sequence: TGTGCCAGCAGTGCCCCGCGCGAGGCTGGTGAAGCTTTCTTT. Its protein product is CASSAPREAGEAFF.

This chain joins TRBV19 and TRBJ1-6, with 7 bases identical to TRBD1. V lost 8 bases, J lost 6 bases, and 4 bases stayed unmatched. Looked up from germline, CDR1 is LNHDA and CDR2 is SQIVND (reference sequence). There are 13 residues in the CDR3. As DNA, the CDR3 is TGTGCCAGTGGACGGGACAGTAATTCACCCCTCCACTTT. Encoded protein: CASGRDSNSPLHF. Based on the CDR3 plus reference TRBV19 and TRBJ1-6, the full variable domain is DGGITQSPKYLFRKEGQNVTLSCEQNLNHDAMYWYRQDPGQGLRLIYYSQIVNDFQKGDIAEGYSVSREKKESFPLTVTSAQKNPTAFYLCASGRDSNSPLHFGNGTRLTVT.

The rearrangement joins TRBV7-2 to TRBJ2-1; D may be TRBD2 (7 bases). V lost 2 bases, J lost 4 bases, and 15 bases lay in between. There are 16 residues in the CDR3. Germline V gene sequence: CDR1 SGHTA, CDR2 FQGNSA. The CDR3 protein is CASSLSGGAVYNEQFF. The CDR3 DNA sequence: TGTGCCAGCAGCTTAAGTGGGGGGGCGGTATACAATGAGCAGTTCTTC.